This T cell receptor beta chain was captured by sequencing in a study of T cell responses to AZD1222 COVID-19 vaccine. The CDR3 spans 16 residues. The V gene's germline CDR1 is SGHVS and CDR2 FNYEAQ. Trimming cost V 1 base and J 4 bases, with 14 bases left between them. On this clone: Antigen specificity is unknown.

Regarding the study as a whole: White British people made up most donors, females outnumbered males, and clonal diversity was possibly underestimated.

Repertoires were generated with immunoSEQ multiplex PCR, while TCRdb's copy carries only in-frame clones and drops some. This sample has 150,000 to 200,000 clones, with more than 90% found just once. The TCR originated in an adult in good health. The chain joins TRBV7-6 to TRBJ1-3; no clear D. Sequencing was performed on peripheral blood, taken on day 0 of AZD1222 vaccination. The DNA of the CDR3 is TGTGCCAGCAGCTTAGATAGATCGGAATTAGGAAACACCATATATTTT. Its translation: CASSLDRSELGNTIYF.